The 14 T cell receptor beta chains listed next were all sequenced from one sample in a study of shared clonotypes between healthy human individuals. In the naive CD8 group, cells lacked CD45RO and were positively selected for CCR7, so terminally differentiated effector memory CD45RA+ cells were left out. Measured with immunoSEQ multiplex PCR; TCRdb has only the in-frame clones, and not every one. Among millions of clones listed, over 85% were seen once. The specimen was naive CD8+ T cells sorted from blood. The receptors shown here come from a man between 18 and 35 years old in good health.

This chain uses TRBV19 with TRBJ1-3; D remains unclear. Germline assignment: CDR1 LNHDA and CDR2 SQIVND (reference sequence). The CDR3 has 14 amino acids. The V gene lost 3 bases and the J gene lost 4 bases, with 10 bases spanning the gap. CDR3 DNA sequence: TGTGCCAGTAGTATGGAGGTGGCCGGAAACACCATATATTTT. Translating gives CASSMEVAGNTIYF.

With regard to this clone: This CDR3 is also generated by other DNA sequences in the sample. V gene TRBV2 combines with J gene TRBJ2-7; unclear D gene. CDR1 and CDR2 (germline): SNHLY, FYNNEI. This CDR3 has 13 residues. Trimming took 4 bases from V and 0 from J, leaving 7 bases between them. CDR3 loop: CASSGTDSYEQYF. DNA of the CDR3: TGTGCCAGCAGTGGGACGGACTCCTACGAGCAGTACTTC.

V gene TRBV5-1 combines with J gene TRBJ2-1; D gene uncertain. Germline CDR1 reads SGHRS; CDR2 reads YFSETQ. Trimming cost V 2 bases and J 6 bases, with 9 bases left between them. This CDR3 has 13 residues. The CDR3 loop is CASSLWGSNEQFF. For the CDR3, the DNA is TGCGCCAGCAGCTTATGGGGAAGCAATGAGCAGTTCTTC.

The V call is TRBV27, the J call TRBJ1-3; D unclear. Germline assignment: CDR1 MNHEY and CDR2 SMNVEV (reference sequence). The V and J ends lost 4 bases and 0 bases respectively, with 13 bases between them. The CDR3 totals 16 residues. In nucleotides, the CDR3 is TGTGCCAGCAGTTCAGTCCCCCTAAGCTCTGGAAACACCATATATTTT. This sequence encodes CASSSVPLSSGNTIYF.

As regards this clone: Other DNA sequences of this sample code for an identical CDR3. This chain uses TRBV4-1 with TRBJ2-7; D is unclear. Per germline, CDR1 MGHRA and CDR2 YSYEKL. The CDR3 has 13 residues. Trimming took off 2 bases at V and 4 bases at J, with 9 bases between the two ends. The CDR3 spells CASSQRSGYEQYF. The CDR3 region has the DNA TGCGCCAGCAGCCAACGGTCCGGGTACGAGCAGTACTTC.

As concerns this clone: Germline and junction disagree at one end, which may indicate a read error. Different DNA sequences within this sample yield the same CDR3. The rearrangement links TRBV11-2 to TRBJ2-7, with D possibly being TRBD1 (5 bases). The CDR3 runs 13 residues. The germline V gene has CDR1 SGHAT and CDR2 FQNNGV. CDR3: CASSLGASYEQYF. DNA for the CDR3: TGTGCCAGCAGTTTAGGGGCTTCCTACGAGCAGTACTTC.

The V gene is TRBV6-6, the J gene TRBJ2-7, with D unclear. This CDR3 spans 12 amino acids. The V gene lost 8 bases and the J gene lost 2 bases, with 10 bases spanning the gap. Germline CDR1 and CDR2: MNHNY and SVGAGI (reference sequence). CDR3 sequence reads: CASGNSPYEQYF. CDR3 DNA sequence: TGTGCCAGCGGAAACAGTCCCTACGAGCAGTACTTC.

The rearrangement uses TRBV28 and TRBJ1-6; D not resolved. The CDR3 extends over 12 amino acids. Deletions cut 5 bases from V and 7 bases from J, with 6 bases between. CDR1 MDHEN and CDR2 SYDVKM come from the germline V gene. The CDR3 loop is CASSEGNSPLHF. Here the CDR3 DNA reads TGTGCCAGCAGTGAAGGGAATTCACCCCTCCACTTT.

The V gene is TRBV30, the J gene TRBJ1-5; no definite D call. Germline V gene data show CDR1 as GTSNPN and CDR2 as SVGIG (reference sequence). This CDR3 has 14 residues. Trimming left V 5 bases short and J 0 bases short, with 11 bases between. The CDR3 here is CAWGGSDSNQPQHF. In DNA form, the CDR3 reads TGTGCCTGGGGTGGGTCAGATAGCAATCAGCCCCAGCATTTT.

The gene calls are TRBV7-2 and TRBJ2-2; the match to TRBD2 covers 9 bases. Germline V gene data show CDR1 as SGHTA and CDR2 as FQGNSA. V lost 6 bases and J lost 4; bases outside the gene matches: 9. The CDR3 is 16 residues long. Here the CDR3 reads CASRRTGTSPTGELFF. CDR3 DNA: TGTGCCAGCAGACGAACCGGGACTAGCCCCACCGGGGAGCTGTTTTTT. The full variable domain, completed using reference TRBV7-2 and TRBJ2-2, is GAGVSQSPSNKVTEKGKDVELRCDPISGHTALYWYRQSLGQGLEFLIYFQGNSAPDKSGLPSDRFSAERTGGSVSTLTIQRTQQEDSAVYLCASRRTGTSPTGELFFGEGSRLTVL.

The rearrangement uses TRBV5-4 and TRBJ2-7; D may match TRBD1 or TRBD2 (6 bases each). Trimming pared 4 bases from V and 2 bases from J, leaving 13 bases between. This CDR3 has 14 amino acids. Per germline, CDR1 SGHNT and CDR2 YYREEE (reference sequence). The CDR3 here is CASSPGAFAYEQYF. As DNA, the CDR3 is TGTGCCAGCAGCCCGGGGGCGTTCGCCTACGAGCAGTACTTC.

V and J are TRBV27 and TRBJ1-6; a possible D gene is TRBD1 (6 bases). The CDR3 consists of 16 residues. Germline loops: CDR1 MNHEY, CDR2 SMNVEV (reference sequence). The V end lost 3 bases, the J end lost 2 bases, and 11 bases lay between the germline ends. The CDR3: CASSLGGGAYNSPLHF. CDR3 DNA: TGTGCCAGCAGTTTGGGGGGGGGCGCCTATAATTCACCCCTCCACTTT.

This chain connects TRBV10-2 to TRBJ2-1; 14 bases are shared with TRBD2. The length of the CDR3 is 22 residues. The J segment lost 0 bases and the V segment lost 4 bases, leaving 17 bases of the junction unmatched. In germline, CDR1 is WSHSY, CDR2 SAAADI. The CDR3 region has the DNA TGCGCCAGCAGTGTGAAGGGGTCCCTGACTAGCGGGGGGGAGAGCTCCTACAATGAGCAGTTCTTC. Its translation: CASSVKGSLTSGGESSYNEQFF.

This chain's CDR3 is CASSPFGSSSYNSPLHF. CDR3 coding DNA: TGCGCCAGCAGCCCTTTCGGCAGCAGCTCCTATAATTCACCCCTCCACTTT. The chain couples TRBV5-1 to TRBJ1-6; D is unresolved. V was shortened by 4 bases and J by 0 bases, with 14 bases between the two germline ends. Germline values: CDR1 SGHRS, CDR2 YFSETQ. The length of the CDR3 is 17 residues. Combining the CDR3 with reference TRBV5-1 and TRBJ1-6 gives the whole variable domain KAGVTQTPRYLIKTRGQQVTLSCSPISGHRSVSWYQQTPGQGLQFLFEYFSETQRNKGNFPGRFSGRQFSNSRSEMNVSTLELGDSALYLCASSPFGSSSYNSPLHFGNGTRLTVT.